The 7 T cell receptor beta chains below come from one sample, sequenced in a study of Ad26.COV2.S vaccination and SARS-CoV-2 variants. Libraries were prepared by immunoSEQ multiplex PCR; TCRdb keeps only in-frame clonotypes and omits some of them. The sample has some 340,000 clones, 85% to 90% seen once. Noted treatment: roughly 20 received Ad26.COV2.S at low or high dose, single or two shots; five or six received placebo; per-sample allocation not given. The investigators took samples on day 63 after the first vaccine or placebo injection. The sequences come from peripheral blood, collected in a trial of Ad26.COV2.S vaccine versus placebo. Every receptor here comes from a person aged 18-60 years who received the Ad26.COV2.S COVID-19 vaccine or a placebo.

This clone was detected only once. The chain is built from TRBV4-3 and TRBJ2-7; D uncertain. Deletions cut 1 base from V and 6 bases from J, with 10 bases between. The germline V gene has CDR1 LGHNA and CDR2 YSLEER. This CDR3 is 13 amino acids long. For the CDR3, the DNA is TGCGCCAGCAGCCAAGTTGCCGGGTTCGAGCAGTACTTC. Encoded protein: CASSQVAGFEQYF.

The chain employs TRBV6-5 and TRBJ1-2; the D gene is possibly TRBD1 (6 bases). The CDR3 consists of 13 residues. Trimming stripped 0 bases from V and 8 bases from J, with 10 bases between. Per the germline V gene, CDR1 is MNHEY and CDR2 is SVGAGI. The CDR3: CASSYSGATGYTF. DNA for the CDR3: TGTGCCAGCAGTTACTCGGGGGCAACGGGCTACACCTTC.

This sequence joins TRBV5-1 and TRBJ2-5; maybe TRBD2 (6 bases). Trimming pared 4 bases from V and 5 bases from J, leaving 15 bases between. The CDR3 spans 14 residues. Germline assignment: CDR1 SGHRS and CDR2 YFSETQ. The CDR3 here is CASSAEGGGETQYF. DNA for the CDR3: TGCGCCAGCAGCGCGGAAGGCGGAGGGGAGACCCAGTACTTC.

The CDR3 region is CASSSTGTEDYTF. The DNA for the CDR3 is TGTGCCAGCAGCTCAACAGGGACCGAGGACTACACCTTC. V and J are TRBV5-4 and TRBJ1-2; weak D call: TRBD1 (6 bases). Germline CDR1 SGHNT, CDR2 YYREEE (reference sequence). V lost 3 bases to trimming and J lost 10 bases, with 16 bases between them. The CDR3 runs to 13 residues. Combining the CDR3 with reference TRBV5-4 and TRBJ1-2 gives the whole variable domain ETGVTQSPTHLIKTRGQQVTLRCSSQSGHNTVSWYQQALGQGPQFIFQYYREEENGRGNFPPRFSGLQFPNYSSELNVNALELDDSALYLCASSSTGTEDYTFGSGTRLTVV.

The chain combines TRBV5-1 with TRBJ2-1; 10 bases match TRBD2. Germline V gene data show CDR1 as SGHRS and CDR2 as YFSETQ. After removal of 4 bases from V and 7 bases from J, the junction contained 5 bases not matched to a gene. This CDR3 spans 14 amino acids. The CDR3 loop is CASSPQAGGNEQFF. CDR3 DNA sequence: TGCGCCAGCAGCCCTCAAGCGGGGGGGAATGAGCAGTTCTTC.

This clone was recorded only once. V is TRBV5-4 and J is TRBJ2-3; TRBD2 matches at 12 bases. Germline trimming cut 3 bases from V and 8 bases from J; bases unmatched to any gene: 4. The CDR3 is 14 amino acids. Germline V gives CDR1 SGHNT, CDR2 YYREEE (reference sequence). Written as DNA, the CDR3 is TGTGCCAGCAGCTGGACTAGCGGGGTTGGTACGCAGTATTTT. It translates to CASSWTSGVGTQYF.

This chain connects TRBV6-5 to TRBJ1-1, with TRBD1 identical over 7 bases. Losses at the gene ends were 5 bases for V and 7 bases for J; bases not matched to a gene: 13. The CDR3 contains 15 residues. Germline CDR1 and CDR2: MNHEY and SVGAGI. In DNA, the CDR3 is TGTGCCAGCAGTCCCCTCCCGGGACAGATAATTGAAGCTTTCTTT. This sequence encodes CASSPLPGQIIEAFF.